Presented here are 14 T cell receptor beta chains from one specimen sequenced in a study of blood T cell repertoires in COVID-19. Clones were sequenced by immunoSEQ multiplex PCR, and TCRdb holds only the in-frame ones, with some missing. The sample lists under 250,000 clones, around three quarters occurring once. The sample consisted of peripheral blood. Every receptor here comes from a woman in her 70s with acute or convalescent COVID-19.

This clone was seen a handful of times. The V gene is TRBV4-2, the J gene TRBJ1-2; perhaps TRBD1 as D (6 bases). Looked up from germline, CDR1 is LGHNA and CDR2 is YNFKEQ. The CDR3 covers 15 residues. Trimming pared 3 bases from V and 8 bases from J, leaving 19 bases between. CDR3: CASSHFSRDTEGYTF. DNA of the CDR3: TGTGCCAGCAGCCATTTCTCCCGGGACACCGAGGGCTACACCTTC.

This rearrangement joins TRBV29-1 to TRBJ1-1; D call uncertain. This CDR3 has 13 amino acids. V lost 1 base, J lost 1 base, and 7 bases lay in between. Germline lookup yields CDR1 SQVTM and CDR2 ANQGSEA. The CDR3 DNA follows: TGCAGCGTTGAAGTCAGGTCGAACACTGAAGCTTTCTTT. Its protein is CSVEVRSNTEAFF.

Of note for this clone: Sequence at one end of the junction differs from germline and may be a read error. The chain carries TRBV7-7 and TRBJ2-1; TRBD2 aligns across 7 bases. CDR3 length: 15 amino acids. Germline values: CDR1 SSHAT, CDR2 FNYEAQ (reference sequence). CDR3 DNA sequence: TGTGCTAGCAGTCCCAGTTGGGCGGGAGAGGTTGAGCAGTTCTTC. This codes for CASSPSWAGEVEQFF.

The chain links TRBV10-3 to TRBJ2-1, with D possibly TRBD2 on 6 matching bases. The V and J ends lost 4 bases and 10 bases respectively, with 14 bases between them. This CDR3 is 13 amino acids long. Germline CDR1 is ENHRY and CDR2 is SYGVKD. The CDR3: CAISVNHREEQFF. In nucleotides, the CDR3 is TGTGCCATCAGTGTAAACCACCGGGAGGAGCAGTTCTTC.

The chain uses TRBV6-5 and TRBJ1-5; possibly TRBD1 for D (6 bases). The CDR3 sequence is 13 residues long. Trimming took off 7 bases at V and 2 bases at J, with 9 bases between the two ends. Germline V gene sequence: CDR1 MNHEY, CDR2 SVGAGI. CDR3 coding DNA: TGTGCCAGCACGGACAGCGGCAATCAGCCCCAGCATTTT. This sequence encodes CASTDSGNQPQHF.

In this sample, this clone turned up a few times. The chain links TRBV3-1 (or the pseudogene TRBV3-2) to TRBJ2-2; 7 bases agree with TRBD2. The germline V gene encodes CDR1 LGHDT and CDR2 YNNKEL (reference sequence). The CDR3 loop spans 14 amino acids. Germline trimming cut 2 bases from V and 6 bases from J; bases unmatched to any gene: 3. The CDR3 DNA follows: TGTGCCAGCAGCCAAAGTCGGGGGGCCGGGGAGCTGTTTTTT. Its translation is CASSQSRGAGELFF.

CDR3 residues: CASSSFMGAAPNQPQHF. CDR3 nucleotides: TGTGCCAGCAGTTCTTTCATGGGGGCGGCCCCCAATCAGCCCCAGCATTTT. The chain joins TRBV28 to TRBJ1-5, with D maybe TRBD1 (6 bases). Between the trimmed V and J ends, which lost 4 bases and 3 bases, there was a span of 19 bases. Germline V lookup: CDR1 MDHEN, CDR2 SYDVKM. The CDR3 totals 17 residues.

J is TRBJ2-3 and V is TRBV24-1; 8 nucleotides match TRBD1. Trimming at V came to 4 bases and at J to 3 bases, leaving 2 bases not matched to a gene. Looked up from germline, CDR1 is KGHDR and CDR2 is SFDVKD. The CDR3 runs 14 residues. The CDR3 DNA is TGTGCCACCAGTGAGGGACAGGCAACAGATACGCAGTATTTT. Translating gives CATSEGQATDTQYF.

V gene TRBV7-2 combines with J gene TRBJ2-7; 10 bases are shared with TRBD2. There are 14 residues in the CDR3. V gave up 5 bases and J gave up 4 bases; unmatched junction bases: 5. Germline CDR1 and CDR2: SGHTA and FQGNSA. The CDR3 nucleotides are TGTGCCAGCAGCGAACTAGCGGGACCTTACGAGCAGTACTTC. This translates into CASSELAGPYEQYF.

The chain has TRBV19 and TRBJ2-1; a possible D gene is TRBD1 (6 bases). With 5 bases removed from V and 10 bases from J, the gap between germline ends came to 9 bases. CDR1 is LNHDA and CDR2 is SQIVND in the germline V gene (reference sequence). The CDR3 has 11 amino acids. CDR3 residues: CASSPDREQFF. The CDR3 nucleotides read TGTGCCAGTAGTCCAGACAGGGAGCAGTTCTTC.

The rearrangement uses TRBV10-3 and TRBJ2-1, with TRBD2 matching 11 bases. Germline V gene sequence: CDR1 ENHRY, CDR2 SYGVKD. Germline trimming cut 6 bases from V and 9 bases from J; bases unmatched to any gene: 4. The CDR3 is 13 amino acids. CDR3 bases: TGTGCCATCAGGGTAGCGGGAGGGGGTGAGCAGTTCTTC. Translation gives CAIRVAGGGEQFF.

CDR3 DNA: TGTGCCAGCAGTCCCCGACCTAGCGGGGTATACACAGATACGCAGTATTTT. As protein: CASSPRPSGVYTDTQYF. V is TRBV27 and J is TRBJ2-3, with TRBD2 matching over 9 bases. The CDR3 extends over 17 amino acids. Trimming cost V 5 bases and J 2 bases; bases outside gene matches: 11. The V gene's germline CDR1 is MNHEY and CDR2 SMNVEV (reference sequence).

This clone has just a few counts. The rearrangement uses TRBV19 and TRBJ1-3; D unclear. Germline V lookup: CDR1 LNHDA, CDR2 SQIVND (reference sequence). V was cut by 3 bases and J by 0 bases, with 9 bases left in between. The CDR3 is 15 amino acids. This CDR3 reads CASSMVGSSGNTIYF. The CDR3 DNA reads as TGTGCCAGTAGTATGGTCGGGAGCTCTGGAAACACCATATATTTT.

In the case of this clone: Other DNA sequences in the same sample also yield this CDR3. The rearrangement joins TRBV7-2 to TRBJ2-3; 8 bases are a match to TRBD2. The CDR3 is made up of 15 amino acids. Germline V CDR1 and CDR2: SGHTA, FQGNSA. V was clipped by 1 base and J by 6 bases; unmatched bases: 6. CDR3 in DNA: TGTGCCAGCAGCTTAGACCGCGGGAGGTGGGATACGCAGTATTTT. It translates to CASSLDRGRWDTQYF.